The present T cell receptor (beta chain) was sequenced within a study of blood T cell repertoires in COVID-19. In the study overall: PBMCs, B-cell-depleted T cells, or T cells provided the cDNA or gDNA that made up the material.

Sequencing used immunoSEQ multiplex PCR; TCRdb keeps in-frame clones, though not all of them. The sample has about 210,000 clones, about 83% seen once. This clone came up once. Trimming shortened V by 6 bases and J by 0 bases, and 19 bases separated the two germline ends. There are 17 residues in the CDR3. The germline CDR1 and CDR2 sequences are SGHVS and FQNEAQ. The chain links TRBV7-8 to TRBJ2-3, with a weak D call TRBD1 (6 bases). The TCR originated in a middle-aged woman with active or convalescent COVID-19. The sample consisted of peripheral blood. This CDR3 reads CASSLTRTAPSTDTQYF. The CDR3 nucleotides are TGTGCCAGCAGTCTTACGCGGACAGCTCCTAGCACAGATACGCAGTATTTT.